This T cell receptor (beta chain) was documented in a study of graft-versus-host responses after intestinal transplantation. Whole-study findings and limits: Early post-transplant declines in HvG were associated with peak levels of circulating GvH clones.

Clones were read by immunoSEQ multiplex PCR, and TCRdb kept only the in-frame ones, dropping some. The sample contains roughly 20,000 clones, 38% of which appear only once. The source material was alloreactive CD4+ T cells from a mixed lymphocyte reaction culture, sampled before intestinal transplant. Subset meaning: CFSE-low proliferating T cells sorted from roughly 6-day pre-transplant mixed lymphocyte reaction (GvH or HvG direction). The clonotype was recovered from a human patient who received an intestinal transplant.

The CDR3 here is CASSLVAGRGEAFF. In DNA form, the CDR3 reads TGCGCCAGCAGCTTGGTTGCAGGGCGGGGGGAAGCTTTCTTT. The V and J genes are TRBV5-1 and TRBJ1-1; possible D gene TRBD1, 5 bases. V was shortened by 0 bases and J by 8 bases, with 14 bases between the two germline ends. Per the germline V gene, CDR1 is SGHRS and CDR2 is YFSETQ. CDR3 size: 14 residues.